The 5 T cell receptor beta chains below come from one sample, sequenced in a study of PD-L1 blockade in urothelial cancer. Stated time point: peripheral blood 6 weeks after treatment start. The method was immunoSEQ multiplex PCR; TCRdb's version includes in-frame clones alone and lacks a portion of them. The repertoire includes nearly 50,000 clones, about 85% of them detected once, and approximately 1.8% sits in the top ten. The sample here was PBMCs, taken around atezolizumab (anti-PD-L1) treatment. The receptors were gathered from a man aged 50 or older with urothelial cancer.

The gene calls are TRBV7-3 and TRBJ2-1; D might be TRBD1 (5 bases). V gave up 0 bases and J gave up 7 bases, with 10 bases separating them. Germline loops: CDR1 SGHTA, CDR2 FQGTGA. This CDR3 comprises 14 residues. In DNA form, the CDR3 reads TGTGCCAGCAGCTTAACCCCAGGGCTTAATGAGCAGTTCTTC. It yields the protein CASSLTPGLNEQFF.

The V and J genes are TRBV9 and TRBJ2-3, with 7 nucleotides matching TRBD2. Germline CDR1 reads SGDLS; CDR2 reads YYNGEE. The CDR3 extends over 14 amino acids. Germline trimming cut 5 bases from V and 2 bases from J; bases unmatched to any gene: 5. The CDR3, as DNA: TGTGCCAGCAGGGCGGGGGTGAACACAGATACGCAGTATTTT. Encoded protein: CASRAGVNTDTQYF. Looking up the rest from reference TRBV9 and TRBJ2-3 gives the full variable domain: DSGVTQTPKHLITATGQRVTLRCSPRSGDLSVYWYQQSLDQGLQFLIQYYNGEERAKGNILERFSAQQFPDLHSELNLSSLELGDSALYFCASRAGVNTDTQYFGPGTRLTVL.

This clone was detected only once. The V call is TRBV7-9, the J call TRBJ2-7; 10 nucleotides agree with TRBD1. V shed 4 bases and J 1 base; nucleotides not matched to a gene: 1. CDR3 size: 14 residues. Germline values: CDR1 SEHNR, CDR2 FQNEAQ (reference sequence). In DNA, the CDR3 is TGTGCCAGCAGCTGGACAGGGGGTTCCTACGAGCAGTACTTC. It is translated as CASSWTGGSYEQYF.

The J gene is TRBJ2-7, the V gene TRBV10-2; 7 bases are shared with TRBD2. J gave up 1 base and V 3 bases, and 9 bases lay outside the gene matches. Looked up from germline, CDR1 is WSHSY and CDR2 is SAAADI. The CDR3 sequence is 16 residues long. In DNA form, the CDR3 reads TGCGCCAGCAGTGATACCGGTGGCGGGAGATCCTACGAGCAGTACTTC. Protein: CASSDTGGGRSYEQYF.

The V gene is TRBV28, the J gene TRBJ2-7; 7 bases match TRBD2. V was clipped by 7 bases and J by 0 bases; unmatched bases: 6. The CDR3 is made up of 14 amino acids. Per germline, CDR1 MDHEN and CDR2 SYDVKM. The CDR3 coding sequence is TGTGCCAGCACCTTGGGGGGGGGCTCCTACGAGCAGTACTTC. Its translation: CASTLGGGSYEQYF.